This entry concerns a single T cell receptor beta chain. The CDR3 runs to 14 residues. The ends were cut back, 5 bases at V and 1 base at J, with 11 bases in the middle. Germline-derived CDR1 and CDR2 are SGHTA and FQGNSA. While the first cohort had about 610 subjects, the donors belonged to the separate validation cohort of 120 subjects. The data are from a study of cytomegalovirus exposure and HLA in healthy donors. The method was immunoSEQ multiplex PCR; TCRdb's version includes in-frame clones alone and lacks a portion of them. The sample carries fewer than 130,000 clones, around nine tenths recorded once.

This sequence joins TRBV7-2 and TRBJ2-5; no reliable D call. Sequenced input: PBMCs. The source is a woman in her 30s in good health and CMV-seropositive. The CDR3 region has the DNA TGTGCCAGCAGCACCGGTACAGTCCAAGAGACCCAGTACTTC. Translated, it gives CASSTGTVQETQYF.